Reported below is one T cell receptor (beta chain). This record comes from a study of blood T cell repertoires in COVID-19. The CDR3 runs to 15 residues. J was trimmed by 4 bases and V by 5 bases; bases with no gene match: 10. Germline CDR1 reads SGHNT; CDR2 reads YYREEE (reference sequence). Only in-frame clones appear in the TCRdb table, and some are missing; sequencing was by immunoSEQ multiplex PCR. This repertoire shows under 300,000 clones, 81% found once; its top ten account for roughly 2.9%. The chain employs TRBV5-4 and TRBJ2-5; 8 positions agree with TRBD1. Sequenced material: peripheral blood. This receptor was obtained from a woman aged 60-70 years with active or convalescent COVID-19. In DNA, the CDR3 is TGTGCCAGCAGTTCACCCCAGGGGGCGGGAGAGACCCAGTACTTC. This translates into CASSSPQGAGETQYF.